Shown below are 28 T cell receptor beta chains from a single sample sequenced in a study of blood T cell repertoires in COVID-19. The protocol was immunoSEQ multiplex PCR, while the TCRdb copy is restricted to in-frame clones and leaves out a portion. The profile shows more than 85,000 clones, about 85% of them singletons. Sequenced material: peripheral blood. All receptors come from a human donor in a cohort sampled during active COVID-19.

The CDR3 DNA follows: TGTGCCAGCAGCCCGACCCCGGACAGGGGTCGCACCGGGGAGCTGTTTTTT. Translated, it gives CASSPTPDRGRTGELFF. The chain employs TRBV13 and TRBJ2-2; TRBD1 aligns across 9 bases. Germline CDR1 is PRHDT and CDR2 is FYEKMQ (reference sequence). After removal of 5 bases from V and 4 bases from J, the junction contained 11 bases not matched to a gene. The CDR3 covers 17 residues.

The gene calls are TRBV19 and TRBJ1-5, with 7 positions matching TRBD1. From germline, CDR1 is LNHDA and CDR2 SQIVND (reference sequence). The V gene end was trimmed by 6 bases and the J gene end by 1 base; junction bases not matched to a gene: 6. The CDR3 runs 15 residues. CDR3 coding DNA: TGTGCCAGTAGGTACCGGGACAGAAGCAATCAGCCCCAGCATTTT. Translating gives CASRYRDRSNQPQHF. Full variable domain (outside the CDR3, taken from reference TRBV19 and TRBJ1-5): DGGITQSPKYLFRKEGQNVTLSCEQNLNHDAMYWYRQDPGQGLRLIYYSQIVNDFQKGDIAEGYSVSREKKESFPLTVTSAQKNPTAFYLCASRYRDRSNQPQHFGDGTRLSIL.

The rearrangement links TRBV5-1 to TRBJ1-1, with 9 bases that match TRBD1. Per germline, CDR1 SGHRS and CDR2 YFSETQ. The CDR3 contains 13 residues. With 7 bases clipped from V and 8 bases from J, the junction kept 9 bases outside the gene matches. This CDR3 reads CASEAQGAGEAFF. CDR3 DNA sequence: TGCGCCAGCGAGGCACAGGGGGCGGGGGAAGCTTTCTTT.

The chain joins TRBV30 to TRBJ1-2; TRBD1 might be the D (6 bases). The V gene lost 0 bases and the J gene lost 2 bases, with 7 bases spanning the gap. Germline V gene lookup returns CDR1 GTSNPN and CDR2 SVGIG (reference sequence). The CDR3 extends over 13 amino acids. Here the CDR3 DNA reads TGTGCCTGGAGTGTGGACAGCAACTATGGCTACACCTTC. Its protein product is CAWSVDSNYGYTF. Supplemented by reference TRBV30 and TRBJ1-2, the full variable domain reads SQTIHQWPATLVQPVGSPLSLECTVEGTSNPNLYWYRQAAGRGLQLLFYSVGIGQISSEVPQNLSASRPQDRQFILSSKKLLLSDSGFYLCAWSVDSNYGYTFGSGTRLTVV.

The chain links TRBV3-1 (or the pseudogene TRBV3-2) to TRBJ1-3; D unresolved. Trimming pared 5 bases from V and 2 bases from J, leaving 10 bases between. CDR3 length: 14 amino acids. Germline loops: CDR1 LGHDT, CDR2 YNNKEL (reference sequence). CDR3: CASSSVDTGNTIYF. DNA of the CDR3: TGTGCCAGCAGCTCGGTAGATACTGGAAACACCATATATTTT.

This chain links TRBV12-3 or TRBV12-4 with TRBJ2-1; D might be TRBD2 (6 bases). Trimming took off 4 bases at V and 5 bases at J, with 9 bases between the two ends. The CDR3 length is 13 residues. CDR3 residues: CASSSPGDNEQFF. For the CDR3, the DNA is TGTGCCAGCAGTTCCCCGGGGGACAATGAGCAGTTCTTC.

The chain uses TRBV19 and TRBJ2-6; D possibly corresponds to TRBD1 (6 bases). The ends were cut back, 5 bases at V and 2 bases at J, with 13 bases in the middle. Germline V lookup: CDR1 LNHDA, CDR2 SQIVND (reference sequence). The CDR3 has 16 amino acids. Written as DNA, the CDR3 is TGTGCCAGTAGTCCCCGTGGGGGCGCTGGGGCCAACGTCCTGACTTTC. It translates to CASSPRGGAGANVLTF.

V usage is TRBV11-3 and J usage is TRBJ2-3; 8 nucleotides line up with TRBD1. The junction had 8 bases not matched to a gene; V was cut back by 5 bases and J by 4 bases. Germline V CDR1 and CDR2: SGHNT, YENEEA. This CDR3 is built from 15 residues. The CDR3 DNA follows: TGTGCCAGCAGCGGCGGACAGGGTAGTGCAGATACGCAGTATTTT. It codes for CASSGGQGSADTQYF. Full variable domain (remainder filled in from reference TRBV11-3 and TRBJ2-3): EAGVVQSPRYKIIEKKQPVAFWCNPISGHNTLYWYLQNLGQGPELLIRYENEEAVDDSQLPKDRFSAERLKGVDSTLKIQPAELGDSAVYLCASSGGQGSADTQYFGPGTRLTVL.

The chain recombines TRBV19 with TRBJ1-1; a possible D gene is TRBD1 (5 bases). This CDR3 has 13 residues. Germline assignment: CDR1 LNHDA and CDR2 SQIVND (reference sequence). Trimming shortened V by 6 bases and J by 1 base, and 9 bases separated the two germline ends. CDR3 bases: TGTGCCAGTAGAGACAGACGGAACACTGAAGCTTTCTTT. Amino acid sequence: CASRDRRNTEAFF.

J is TRBJ2-3 and V is TRBV10-1, with a possible D match to TRBD2 (6 bases). Germline V gene lookup returns CDR1 WNHNN and CDR2 SYGVQD (reference sequence). Trimming removed 0 bases at V and 8 bases at J, with 15 bases between. The CDR3 is made up of 15 amino acids. In DNA, the CDR3 is TGCGCCAGCAGTGAGTCGGTAGCGGTCCCTTTTACGCAGTATTTT. Protein sequence: CASSESVAVPFTQYF.

The genes are TRBV7-2 and TRBJ2-2; 7 bases match TRBD1. The CDR3 length is 16 residues. V was pared by 1 base and J by 7 bases, with 9 bases of the junction left unmatched. The germline V gene has CDR1 SGHTA and CDR2 FQGNSA. The CDR3 region has the DNA TGTGCCAGCAGCTTAGTTCGGACAGGATGGGGCGGGGAGCTGTTTTTT. It translates to CASSLVRTGWGGELFF.

The chain recombines TRBV9 with TRBJ1-2; the match to TRBD1 covers 7 bases. The CDR3 is made up of 13 amino acids. Trimming took 2 bases from V and 7 from J; bases not matched to a gene: 5. Germline V gene lookup returns CDR1 SGDLS and CDR2 YYNGEE. The CDR3 here is CASSVDQGGGYTF. The CDR3 nucleotides read TGTGCCAGCAGCGTGGATCAGGGGGGTGGCTACACCTTC.

The chain joins TRBV7-8 to TRBJ2-7; the D is unclear. Looked up from germline, CDR1 is SGHVS and CDR2 is FQNEAQ. V was trimmed by 0 bases and J by 3 bases, leaving 12 bases between them. CDR3 length: 15 amino acids. The CDR3 nucleotides are TGTGCCAGCAGCTTAGCCCCGAGAAATTTCTACGAGCAGTACTTC. Translating it yields CASSLAPRNFYEQYF.

A remark on this clone: One junction end does not reproduce the germline sequence, and a read error may be involved. The V call is TRBV11-2, the J call TRBJ2-7; TRBD1 aligns across 7 bases. The CDR3 totals 10 residues. Germline V gives CDR1 SGHAT, CDR2 FQNNGV. As DNA, the CDR3 is TGTGCCAGCCTGCGTGGGACAGTAGTCTTC. It encodes CASLRGTVVF. Full variable domain (rest looked up from reference TRBV11-2 and TRBJ2-7): EAGVAQSPRYKIIEKRQSVAFWCNPISGHATLYWYQQILGQGPKLLIQFQNNGVVDDSQLPKDRFSAERLKGVDSTLKIQPAKLEDSAVYLCASLRGTVVFGPGTRLTVT.

This clone was counted between two and nine times. This chain connects TRBV15 to TRBJ2-4; the D is unclear. The CDR3 loop spans 12 amino acids. Germline CDR1 and CDR2: LNHNV and YYDKDF (reference sequence). Trimming removed 0 bases at V and 9 bases at J, with 6 bases between. Here the CDR3 DNA reads TGTGCCACCAGCAGAGATCGGTTCATTCAGTACTTC. Residues: CATSRDRFIQYF.

The chain carries TRBV3-1 (or the pseudogene TRBV3-2) and TRBJ1-6; 8 bases are shared with TRBD1. CDR1 LGHDT and CDR2 YNNKEL come from the germline V gene (reference sequence). V lost 3 bases to trimming and J lost 8 bases; unmatched junction nucleotides: 6. The CDR3 loop spans 15 amino acids. In nucleotides, the CDR3 is TGTGCCAGCAGCCAGGATACAGGGGGATATTCACCCCTCCACTTT. Encoded protein: CASSQDTGGYSPLHF.

The chain carries TRBV6-6 and TRBJ2-2; 13 positions agree with TRBD2. The germline V gene has CDR1 MNHNY and CDR2 SVGAGI (reference sequence). V was pared by 5 bases and J by 3 bases, with 9 bases of the junction left unmatched. The CDR3 covers 18 residues. The DNA of the CDR3 is TGTGCCAGCAGTCCTCGGACTAGCGGGGGACTTTACACCGGGGAGCTGTTTTTT. Its protein is CASSPRTSGGLYTGELFF.

This clone has a single count. J is TRBJ2-7 and V is TRBV7-8; perhaps TRBD1 as D (5 bases). CDR1 is SGHVS and CDR2 is FQNEAQ in the germline V gene. V was trimmed by 1 base and J by 3 bases, leaving 16 bases between them. This CDR3 comprises 16 residues. In DNA, the CDR3 is TGTGCCAGCAGCTTAGATTTGAACAGGATCCGCTACGAGCAGTACTTC. Residues: CASSLDLNRIRYEQYF.

The chain links TRBV28 to TRBJ1-1, with D maybe TRBD1 (5 bases). Trimming removed 4 bases from V and 5 bases from J, with 8 bases in between. From germline, CDR1 is MDHEN and CDR2 SYDVKM. This CDR3 spans 12 amino acids. CDR3 in amino acids: CASSSPGTEAFF. CDR3 nucleotides: TGTGCCAGCAGTTCCCCAGGGACTGAAGCTTTCTTT. The whole variable domain, filled in from reference TRBV28 and TRBJ1-1, reads DVKVTQSSRYLVKRTGEKVFLECVQDMDHENMFWYRQDPGLGLRLIYFSYDVKMKEKGDIPEGYSVSREKKERFSLILESASTNQTSMYLCASSSPGTEAFFGQGTRLTVV.

The V gene is TRBV19, the J gene TRBJ1-5; TRBD1 might be the D (6 bases). Germline-derived CDR1 and CDR2 are LNHDA and SQIVND (reference sequence). V lost 7 bases, J lost 7 bases, and 17 bases lay in between. This CDR3 spans 14 amino acids. The DNA of the CDR3 is TGTGCCAGTACCGGACAGAGCTTCTGGCAGCCCCAGCATTTT. It is translated as CASTGQSFWQPQHF.

The chain employs TRBV6-6 and TRBJ1-5; 9 nucleotides align to TRBD1. Germline-derived CDR1 and CDR2 are MNHNY and SVGAGI (reference sequence). The CDR3 is made up of 15 amino acids. The V gene end was trimmed by 6 bases and the J gene end by 4 bases; junction bases not matched to a gene: 7. CDR3 amino acids: CASRSGTGLNQPQHF. The CDR3 DNA is TGTGCCAGCAGGTCCGGGACAGGGCTGAATCAGCCCCAGCATTTT.

This rearrangement joins TRBV6-4 to TRBJ2-3; maybe TRBD2 (7 bases). There are 15 residues in the CDR3. V dropped 0 bases and J dropped 6 bases, with 13 bases sitting between them. CDR1 and CDR2 (germline): MRHNA, SNTAGT. CDR3 region: CASSDSRGGPDTQYF. CDR3 nucleotide sequence: TGTGCCAGCAGTGACTCGAGGGGGGGTCCGGATACGCAGTATTTT.

CDR3 bases: TGCGCCAGCAGCCAAGATGCACGGGTCGCAGAGACCCAGTACTTC. The encoded protein is CASSQDARVAETQYF. The V and J genes are TRBV4-1 and TRBJ2-5; D is ambiguous. Trimming shortened V by 0 bases and J by 4 bases, and 12 bases separated the two germline ends. From germline, CDR1 is MGHRA and CDR2 YSYEKL. The CDR3 consists of 15 residues.

The CDR3 DNA reads TGTGCCAGTAGTCCAGGACTAGCGGGAGCGGATGAGCAGTTCTTC. Translation gives CASSPGLAGADEQFF. This sequence joins TRBV19 and TRBJ2-1, with 13 bases lining up with TRBD2. Trimming at V came to 5 bases and at J to 8 bases, leaving 6 bases not matched to a gene. Germline V gene lookup returns CDR1 LNHDA and CDR2 SQIVND (reference sequence). The CDR3 covers 15 residues.

The V call is TRBV29-1, the J call TRBJ1-1, with a tentative D call TRBD1 (5 bases). The CDR3 loop spans 17 amino acids. Germline V CDR1 and CDR2: SQVTM, ANQGSEA. Deletions cut 1 base from V and 3 bases from J, with 21 bases between. CDR3 bases: TGCAGCGTTGAAGCCCCCCCGACGGGCAGGGCTGACACTGAAGCTTTCTTT. Protein: CSVEAPPTGRADTEAFF.

This chain connects TRBV15 to TRBJ2-1; weak D call: TRBD1 (6 bases). Trimming cost V 0 bases and J 14 bases, with 20 bases left between them. The germline V gene encodes CDR1 LNHNV and CDR2 YYDKDF (reference sequence). The CDR3 sequence is 15 residues long. In DNA form, the CDR3 reads TGTGCCACCAGCAGAGATCGGGGTGGGACAATTGTGGAGTTCTTC. This codes for CATSRDRGGTIVEFF.

This clone was found once. The chain joins TRBV6-5 to TRBJ1-1; tentatively, D is TRBD1 (6 bases). Germline CDR1 and CDR2: MNHEY and SVGAGI. CDR3 size: 12 residues. V gave up 6 bases and J gave up 1 base, with 6 bases separating them. The CDR3 coding sequence is TGTGCCAGCAGCAGGGGGAACACTGAAGCTTTCTTT. It is translated as CASSRGNTEAFF.

This sequence joins TRBV6-5 and TRBJ2-2; 7 bases match TRBD2. This CDR3 contains 14 residues. J was trimmed by 7 bases and V by 2 bases; bases with no gene match: 4. Looked up from germline, CDR1 is MNHEY and CDR2 is SVGAGI. The CDR3 loop reads CASSYGGEIGELFF. The DNA for the CDR3 is TGTGCCAGCAGTTACGGGGGGGAAATCGGGGAGCTGTTTTTT.